This TCR beta chain was captured by sequencing in a study of STAT5B mutations in CD4+ large granular lymphocyte leukemia. Assay used: immunoSEQ multiplex PCR; TCRdb lists only in-frame clones, some missing. Here the sample spans over 35,000 clones, about four fifths being singletons. Trimming removed 8 bases at V and 1 base at J, with 0 bases between. The CDR3 runs to 10 residues. From germline, CDR1 is MNHNS and CDR2 SASEGT. The sequencing input was CD4+ T cells from blood buffy coats. The TCR comes from a human donor in good health. The rearrangement uses TRBV6-1 and TRBJ2-1; D not resolved. This CDR3 is CASSYNEQFF. The CDR3 bases are TGTGCCAGCTCCTACAATGAGCAGTTCTTC.